This passage covers 7 T cell receptor beta chains from one sample sequenced in a study of blood T cell repertoires in COVID-19. TCRdb keeps only in-frame clones here, not all; method: immunoSEQ multiplex PCR. The sample has over 200,000 clones; less than 90% are singletons. Sequencing input: peripheral blood. Receptor source: a man aged 55 to 69 who had recovered from COVID-19.

The CDR3 here is CASSLGGVDNEQFF. In DNA, the CDR3 is TGTGCCAGCAGCTTAGGAGGGGTCGACAATGAGCAGTTCTTC. The chain uses TRBV13 and TRBJ2-1, with a weak D call TRBD1 (5 bases). The CDR3 covers 14 residues. From germline, CDR1 is PRHDT and CDR2 FYEKMQ (reference sequence). V lost 0 bases and J lost 5, with 8 bases in between.

The chain links TRBV3-1 (or the pseudogene TRBV3-2) to TRBJ1-1; no clear D. Trimming stripped 0 bases from V and 7 bases from J, with 15 bases between. The CDR3 is 15 amino acids. CDR1 is LGHDT, CDR2 YNNKEL, per germline (reference sequence). The CDR3 reads CASSQDRENQDEAFF. The CDR3 coding sequence is TGTGCCAGCAGCCAAGATAGGGAGAACCAGGATGAAGCTTTCTTT.

This chain links TRBV6-2 or TRBV6-3 with TRBJ2-7, with 16 bases aligning to TRBD2. Germline CDR1 MNHEY, CDR2 SVGEGT. The V segment lost 5 bases and the J segment 5 bases; nucleotides outside the gene matches: 6. This CDR3 spans 16 amino acids. In nucleotides, the CDR3 is TGTGCCAGCAGTCGGGGACTAGCGGGGGGGCTCGACGAGCAGTACTTC. Amino acids: CASSRGLAGGLDEQYF.

The chain combines TRBV7-2 with TRBJ1-6; D remains ambiguous. V was trimmed by 1 base and J by 9 bases, leaving 19 bases between them. This CDR3 region has 17 residues. Germline V lookup: CDR1 SGHTA, CDR2 FQGNSA. CDR3 nucleotide sequence: TGTGCCAGCAGCTTAGGGCGGGCGGGGAGAGCGCTTTCACCCCTCCACTTT. The encoded protein is CASSLGRAGRALSPLHF.

The chain links TRBV5-1 to TRBJ2-5; D may be TRBD1 (5 bases). The germline gives CDR1 SGHRS, CDR2 YFSETQ. V gave up 4 bases and J gave up 3 bases, with 10 bases separating them. The CDR3 extends over 13 amino acids. This CDR3 is CASSRRVEETQYF. The CDR3 coding sequence is TGCGCCAGCAGCCGCAGGGTTGAAGAGACCCAGTACTTC.

The chain couples TRBV30 to TRBJ1-2; 9 bases fit TRBD1. This CDR3 has 15 residues. Trimming cost V 4 bases and J 8 bases; bases outside gene matches: 14. CDR1 is GTSNPN, CDR2 SVGIG, per germline (reference sequence). This chain's CDR3 is CAWTLPGQGLGGYTF. The CDR3 DNA sequence: TGTGCCTGGACCCTTCCGGGACAGGGACTTGGAGGCTACACCTTC.

The chain combines TRBV28 with TRBJ2-7, with 8 bases identical to TRBD2. The CDR3 extends over 16 amino acids. Germline V lookup: CDR1 MDHEN, CDR2 SYDVKM. J gave up 2 bases and V 7 bases, and 13 bases lay outside the gene matches. The CDR3 loop is CASIPYGAGGPYEQYF. CDR3 DNA sequence: TGTGCCAGCATACCTTATGGGGCGGGGGGTCCCTACGAGCAGTACTTC.